This TCR beta chain was captured by sequencing in a study of blood T cell repertoires in COVID-19. About the research overall: From the United States, Italy and Spain came samples of acute and convalescent COVID-19. PBMCs, B-cell-depleted T cells, or T cells provided the cDNA or gDNA that made up the material.

Study processing details: Amplifying reference gene primers gave estimates of nucleated cell counts. TCRdb's table, derived via immunoSEQ multiplex PCR, lists solely in-frame clones and lacks some. That table is the source of V, J and clone size, and D and trimming were worked out from the DNA. The table lists around 260,000 clones, around 78% of them singletons. Germline values: CDR1 MNHEY, CDR2 SVGAGI. The CDR3 spans 14 residues. V dropped 7 bases and J dropped 0 bases, with 13 bases sitting between them. The table lists this clone with a few counts. The origin of this receptor is a man in his 60s who had recovered from COVID-19. The specimen was peripheral blood. V is TRBV6-5 and J is TRBJ2-7; D is possibly TRBD1 (6 bases). Here the CDR3 reads CASNKQGDSYEQYF. The CDR3 DNA is TGTGCCAGCAACAAACAGGGTGACTCCTACGAGCAGTACTTC.